The next 26 T cell receptor beta chains were all read from a single sample in a study of cytomegalovirus exposure and HLA in healthy donors. The method was immunoSEQ multiplex PCR; TCRdb's version includes in-frame clones alone and lacks a portion of them. The table includes more than 65,000 clones, 85% to 95% detected once. Source material: PBMCs. All receptors derive from a man aged 18-30 years in good health and CMV-seronegative.

This chain uses TRBV2 with TRBJ1-2; a weak D match, TRBD1 (6 bases). Germline V lookup: CDR1 SNHLY, CDR2 FYNNEI. This CDR3 comprises 17 residues. V lost 6 bases, J lost 0 bases, and 20 bases lay in between. The CDR3 reads CASSQERDRYANYGYTF. CDR3 bases: TGTGCCAGCAGCCAAGAAAGAGACAGGTATGCTAACTATGGCTACACCTTC.

The chain has TRBV4-1 and TRBJ1-1, with TRBD1 matching 7 bases. This CDR3 region has 21 residues. Germline V gives CDR1 MGHRA, CDR2 YSYEKL. Trimming cost V 1 base and J 0 bases; bases outside gene matches: 20. DNA for the CDR3: TGCGCCAGCAGCCAAGGTTATCTTCAATTATTGGGACAGAGCATGAACACTGAAGCTTTCTTT. The encoded protein is CASSQGYLQLLGQSMNTEAFF.

V gene TRBV25-1 combines with J gene TRBJ1-1, with TRBD1 matching 8 bases. V shed 0 bases and J 11 bases; nucleotides not matched to a gene: 2. CDR3 length equals 12 residues. Germline CDR1 MGHDK, CDR2 SYGVNS. CDR3 protein: CASSEYRTGAFF. Written as DNA, the CDR3 is TGTGCCAGCAGTGAATACAGGACAGGGGCTTTCTTT. The full variable domain, in which reference TRBV25-1 and TRBJ1-1 provide the parts outside the CDR3, is EADIYQTPRYLVIGTGKKITLECSQTMGHDKMYWYQQDPGMELHLIHYSYGVNSTEKGDLSSESTVSRIRTEHFPLTLESARPSHTSQYLCASSEYRTGAFFGQGTRLTVV.

The CDR3 is CASSLFGEGYTF. DNA of the CDR3: TGTGCCAGCAGTTTATTCGGGGAAGGCTACACCTTC. The chain is built from TRBV27 and TRBJ1-2; D gene unclear. V lost 1 base and J 8 bases, leaving 8 bases between the germline ends. The germline V gene has CDR1 MNHEY and CDR2 SMNVEV (reference sequence). The CDR3 consists of 12 residues.

The chain is built from TRBV28 and TRBJ1-5; 9 bases agree with TRBD1. CDR3 length: 16 amino acids. CDR1 and CDR2 from the germline V gene are MDHEN and SYDVKM. V lost 0 bases, J lost 4 bases, and 4 bases stayed unmatched. CDR3 region: CASSLWGQGPNQPQHF. The CDR3 DNA is TGTGCCAGCAGTTTATGGGGACAGGGACCTAATCAGCCCCAGCATTTT.

This clone was seen only a few times. The chain uses TRBV7-9 and TRBJ2-7; 8 bases align to TRBD1. Trimming removed 7 bases from V and 3 bases from J; junction bases left unmatched: 5. This CDR3 is 13 amino acids long. The germline V gene has CDR1 SEHNR and CDR2 FQNEAQ (reference sequence). In nucleotides, the CDR3 is TGTGCCAGCACCATAGGGACAGGCTACGAGCAGTACTTC. Translated: CASTIGTGYEQYF.

The V gene is TRBV4-1, the J gene TRBJ1-2; no clear D gene. Germline assignment: CDR1 MGHRA and CDR2 YSYEKL. This CDR3 region has 14 residues. Trimming cost V 4 bases and J 11 bases, with 20 bases left between them. CDR3: CASSPRPQAGVYTF. In nucleotides, the CDR3 is TGCGCCAGCAGCCCCCGACCCCAAGCGGGTGTGTACACCTTC.

The CDR3 spells CASRPGGATNEKLFF. CDR3 sequence (DNA): TGTGCCAGCAGGCCCGGAGGGGCGACTAATGAAAAACTGTTTTTT. The chain carries TRBV6-5 and TRBJ1-4; TRBD1 is a possible D gene (5 bases). CDR1 and CDR2 from the germline V gene are MNHEY and SVGAGI. The germline V and J ends were trimmed by 6 bases and 2 bases, with 13 bases remaining between them. The CDR3 sequence is 15 residues long.

The chain couples TRBV4-1 to TRBJ1-2; 8 bases map to TRBD1. Germline CDR1 and CDR2: MGHRA and YSYEKL. Trimming cost V 4 bases and J 7 bases; bases outside gene matches: 5. CDR3 length: 13 amino acids. CDR3 nucleotide sequence: TGCGCCAGCAGCCCGGACAGGGACGTTGGCTACACCTTC. Protein sequence: CASSPDRDVGYTF.

This clone showed up just once. This chain's CDR3 is CASSVEQGATGELFF. In DNA form, the CDR3 reads TGTGCCAGCAGCGTAGAACAGGGGGCCACCGGGGAGCTGTTTTTT. This chain joins TRBV9 and TRBJ2-2, with 9 bases that match TRBD1. Germline assignment: CDR1 SGDLS and CDR2 YYNGEE. The CDR3 is 15 residues long. Losses at the gene ends were 0 bases for V and 4 bases for J; bases not matched to a gene: 1. Looking up the rest from reference TRBV9 and TRBJ2-2 gives the full variable domain: DSGVTQTPKHLITATGQRVTLRCSPRSGDLSVYWYQQSLDQGLQFLIQYYNGEERAKGNILERFSAQQFPDLHSELNLSSLELGDSALYFCASSVEQGATGELFFGEGSRLTVL.

The CDR3 coding sequence is TGTGCCAGCAGTTCCCTCGGTGGGGGGATAAAACTGTTTTTT. It yields the protein CASSSLGGGIKLFF. The chain uses TRBV6-6 and TRBJ1-4; a possible D gene is TRBD1 (5 bases). This CDR3 region has 14 residues. Germline assignment: CDR1 MNHNY and CDR2 SVGAGI (reference sequence). Trimming stripped 4 bases from V and 10 bases from J, with 16 bases between.

The chain recombines TRBV5-8 with TRBJ1-1; 8 nucleotides agree with TRBD1. V was clipped by 4 bases and J by 1 base; unmatched bases: 9. The CDR3 length is 16 residues. Per germline, CDR1 SGHTS and CDR2 YDEGEE. The CDR3 sequence is CASSLTYGQGNTEAFF. In nucleotides, the CDR3 is TGTGCCAGCAGCCTAACATATGGACAGGGGAACACTGAAGCTTTCTTT.

The chain joins TRBV29-1 to TRBJ2-1; D ambiguous. Between the trimmed V and J ends, which lost 3 bases and 0 bases, there was a span of 12 bases. This CDR3 contains 15 residues. Germline V gene sequence: CDR1 SQVTM, CDR2 ANQGSEA. This chain's CDR3 is CSVDGLKSSYNEQFF. The CDR3 bases are TGCAGCGTTGATGGTCTAAAGAGCTCCTACAATGAGCAGTTCTTC.

The rearrangement uses TRBV4-1 and TRBJ2-5; tentatively, D is TRBD1 (6 bases). The germline V gene has CDR1 MGHRA and CDR2 YSYEKL. V was cut by 0 bases and J by 4 bases, with 12 bases left in between. This CDR3 spans 15 amino acids. CDR3 in amino acids: CASSQDSPGAETQYF. DNA for the CDR3: TGCGCCAGCAGCCAAGATTCTCCAGGGGCAGAGACCCAGTACTTC.

In DNA form, the CDR3 reads TGTGCCAGCAGTTTACCCCGGACAGAAAATGAAGCTTTCTTT. Encoded protein: CASSLPRTENEAFF. The gene calls are TRBV28 and TRBJ1-1, with D perhaps TRBD1 (6 bases). CDR3 length equals 14 residues. V was pared by 2 bases and J by 7 bases, with 14 bases between. CDR1 and CDR2 (germline): MDHEN, SYDVKM.

The rearrangement links TRBV6-5 to TRBJ1-2, with no clear D. This CDR3 region has 11 residues. Per the germline V gene, CDR1 is MNHEY and CDR2 is SVGAGI. V was pared by 8 bases and J by 6 bases, with 10 bases between. The CDR3 bases are TGTGCCAGCTCTAGCAGAGATGGCTACACCTTC. Its translation: CASSSRDGYTF.

The V and J genes are TRBV10-3 and TRBJ2-7; TRBD1 matches 10 bases. The CDR3 runs 14 residues. The germline V gene encodes CDR1 ENHRY and CDR2 SYGVKD. V was pared by 6 bases and J by 2 bases, with 4 bases of the junction left unmatched. Written as DNA, the CDR3 is TGTGCCATCAGGGGACAGGGGTCTACCTACGAGCAGTACTTC. It is translated as CAIRGQGSTYEQYF.

This sequence joins TRBV28 and TRBJ1-2; 7 bases agree with TRBD1. Germline-derived CDR1 and CDR2 are MDHEN and SYDVKM. The CDR3 totals 15 residues. After removal of 7 bases from V and 2 bases from J, the junction contained 10 bases not matched to a gene. CDR3 loop: CASILRDRRNYGYTF. The CDR3 nucleotides are TGTGCCAGCATCTTGAGGGACAGAAGAAACTATGGCTACACCTTC.

The chain combines TRBV28 with TRBJ2-1, with D perhaps TRBD1 (6 bases). This CDR3 is 16 amino acids long. V dropped 8 bases and J dropped 2 bases, with 19 bases sitting between them. CDR1 is MDHEN, CDR2 SYDVKM, per germline. The CDR3 DNA is TGTGCCAGCTCTACCCCATCGGGACATCCCTACAATGAGCAGTTCTTC. It specifies CASSTPSGHPYNEQFF. Filled out from reference TRBV28 and TRBJ2-1, the complete variable domain reads DVKVTQSSRYLVKRTGEKVFLECVQDMDHENMFWYRQDPGLGLRLIYFSYDVKMKEKGDIPEGYSVSREKKERFSLILESASTNQTSMYLCASSTPSGHPYNEQFFGPGTRLTVL.

This sequence joins TRBV27 and TRBJ1-1; D remains unclear. Germline loops: CDR1 MNHEY, CDR2 SMNVEV (reference sequence). V was cut by 10 bases and J by 4 bases, with 10 bases left in between. This CDR3 spans 11 amino acids. The CDR3 sequence: CAIRRGTEAFF. CDR3 nucleotide sequence: TGTGCCATAAGGCGGGGCACTGAAGCTTTCTTT.

This clone has only one observation. This sequence joins TRBV5-8 and TRBJ1-5; TRBD1 is a possible D gene (5 bases). This CDR3 is 14 amino acids long. Trimming took 3 bases from V and 7 from J, leaving 14 bases between them. Germline lookup yields CDR1 SGHTS and CDR2 YDEGEE. The CDR3 reads CASSSRGGPQPQHF. CDR3 in DNA: TGTGCCAGCAGCTCCCGGGGGGGTCCCCAGCCCCAGCATTTT. Full variable domain (missing parts from reference TRBV5-8 and TRBJ1-5): EAGVTQSPTHLIKTRGQQATLRCSPISGHTSVYWYQQALGLGLQFLLWYDEGEERNRGNFPPRFSGRQFPNYSSELNVNALELEDSALYLCASSSRGGPQPQHFGDGTRLSIL.

DNA for the CDR3: TGTGCCAGCAGCTCCCCCAGGGGGTTTAACGAGCAGTACTTC. Translated, it gives CASSSPRGFNEQYF. The rearrangement links TRBV7-9 to TRBJ2-7; 7 bases fit TRBD1. The CDR3 is 14 residues long. Germline V gene lookup returns CDR1 SEHNR and CDR2 FQNEAQ (reference sequence). Trimming took 4 bases from V and 5 from J; bases not matched to a gene: 8.

The chain uses TRBV25-1 and TRBJ1-4, with 7 bases matching TRBD1. J was trimmed by 8 bases and V by 6 bases; bases with no gene match: 21. Germline CDR1 and CDR2: MGHDK and SYGVNS. The CDR3 has 18 residues. Written as DNA, the CDR3 is TGTGCCAGCAGGGAAGGGGGACAGCTTATCTGGGCGAGCGAAAAACTGTTTTTT. This encodes CASREGGQLIWASEKLFF.

The rearrangement links TRBV18 to TRBJ1-5; 10 positions agree with TRBD1. The J segment lost 3 bases and the V segment lost 4 bases, leaving 6 bases of the junction unmatched. The CDR3 covers 16 residues. Germline CDR1 and CDR2: KGHSH and LQKENI. CDR3 coding DNA: TGTGCCAGCTCACTCCGACAGGGGGCCTTCAATCAGCCCCAGCATTTT. It codes for CASSLRQGAFNQPQHF. The whole variable domain, filled in from reference TRBV18 and TRBJ1-5, reads NAGVMQNPRHLVRRRGQEARLRCSPMKGHSHVYWYRQLPEEGLKFMVYLQKENIIDESGMPKERFSAEFPKEGPSILRIQQVVRGDSAAYFCASSLRQGAFNQPQHFGDGTRLSIL.

The rearrangement links TRBV18 to TRBJ2-7; D is perhaps TRBD1 (5 bases). With 6 bases removed from V and 3 bases from J, the gap between germline ends came to 15 bases. The CDR3 runs to 14 residues. Per the germline V gene, CDR1 is KGHSH and CDR2 is LQKENI. CDR3 DNA: TGTGCCAGCTCGGGGCAGCTTGGGATCTACGAGCAGTACTTC. Amino acids: CASSGQLGIYEQYF.

The V call is TRBV19, the J call TRBJ2-7; TRBD1 matches 8 bases. The CDR3 consists of 15 residues. Germline V CDR1 and CDR2: LNHDA, SQIVND (reference sequence). V lost 3 bases, J lost 0 bases, and 4 bases stayed unmatched. The CDR3: CASSISTGGSYEQYF. CDR3 in DNA: TGTGCCAGTAGTATTTCTACAGGGGGCTCCTACGAGCAGTACTTC.